The source of this T cell receptor (beta chain) is a study of T cell repertoires in cytomegalovirus infection. This CDR3 comprises 12 residues. The V end was cut by 4 bases, the J end by 6 bases, with 7 bases between. Germline CDR1 SNHLY, CDR2 FYNNEI. The sample holds a few counts of this clonotype. What it binds is not known. TCRdb re-derived calls from the reads in MiXCR, one entry per CDR3 protein. The sample yields 65,000 to 85,000 distinct CDR3 sequences, 25% to 30% seen once. The chain carries TRBV2 and TRBJ2-1; D remains ambiguous. Material: CD8+ T cells from cultured PBMCs, obtained from culture after CMV antigen stimulation. The receptor was derived from a human donor in good health (CMV status not recorded). Some clones in this sample may be carry-over from other donors' samples. The CDR3, as DNA: TGTGCCAGCAGTGCAAACATCAATGAGCAGTTCTTC. Protein product: CASSANINEQFF.